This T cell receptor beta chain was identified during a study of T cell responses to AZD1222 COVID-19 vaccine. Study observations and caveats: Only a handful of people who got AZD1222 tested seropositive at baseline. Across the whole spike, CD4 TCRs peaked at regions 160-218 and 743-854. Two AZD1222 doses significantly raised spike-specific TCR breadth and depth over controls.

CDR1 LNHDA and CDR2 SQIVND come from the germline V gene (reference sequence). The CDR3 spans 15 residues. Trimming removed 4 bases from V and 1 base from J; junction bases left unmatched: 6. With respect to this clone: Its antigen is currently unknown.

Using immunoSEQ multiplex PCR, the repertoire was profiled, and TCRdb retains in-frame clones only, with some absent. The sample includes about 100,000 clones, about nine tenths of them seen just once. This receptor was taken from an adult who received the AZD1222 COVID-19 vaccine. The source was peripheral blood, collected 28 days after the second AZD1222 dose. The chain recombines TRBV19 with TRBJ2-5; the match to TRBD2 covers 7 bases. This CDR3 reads CASSTQLAPQETQYF. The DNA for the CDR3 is TGTGCCAGTAGTACTCAACTAGCGCCCCAAGAGACCCAGTACTTC.